The rows below give T cell receptor beta chains drawn from one sample of a study of T cells in Graves' hyperthyroidism and ophthalmopathy. TCRdb redid the calling of the multiplex PCR reads with MiXCR, one entry per CDR3 protein. The table shows fewer than 550,000 distinct CDR3 sequences, with 15% to 17% occurring only once. Sequencing was carried out using blood. The origin of the receptors is a woman aged 18-29 years with Graves' hyperthyroidism. Both conserved end residues are part of each CDR3. A D gene is named only where the DNA matches it firmly. Clone size is stated in some rows and not others, as once, few, many or a class when expanded.

D gene	J gene	V gene	CDR3 length	clone size	CDR3 protein	CDR3 DNA
NA	TRBJ2-7	TRBV6-2/TRBV6-3	15	NA	CATKRIEGMSNEQYF	TGTGCCACCAAACGGATAGAGGGGATGTCTAACGAGCAGTACTTC
NA	TRBJ2-1	TRBV9	15	few	CASSPSDGSYNEQFF	TGTGCCAGCAGCCCTTCTGACGGTTCCTACAATGAGCAGTTCTTC
NA	TRBJ1-2	TRBV20-1	12	few	CSARVVGAGYTF	TGCAGTGCTAGAGTGGTGGGGGCTGGCTACACCTTC
TRBD2	TRBJ2-1	TRBV5-1	19	many	CASSPGTSGRVSSYNEQFF	TGCGCCAGCAGCCCCGGGACTAGCGGGAGGGTAAGCTCCTACAATGAGCAGTTCTTC
NA	TRBJ2-4	TRBV5-1	16	few	CASSSGTQLAKNIQYF	TGCGCCAGCAGCTCGGGGACTCAGCTAGCCAAAAACATTCAGTACTTC
NA	TRBJ2-2	TRBV12-3/TRBV12-4	14	many	CASSASSVTGELFF	TGTGCCAGCAGCGCCTCTAGCGTCACCGGGGAGCTGTTTTTT
NA	TRBJ2-5	TRBV7-9	13	many	CASSGQGGETQYF	TGTGCCAGCTCCGGGCAGGGGGGAGAGACCCAGTACTTC
NA	TRBJ1-1	TRBV4-1	14	NA	CASSQARGNTEAFF	TGCGCCAGCAGCCAGGCTAGGGGGAACACTGAAGCTTTCTTT
NA	TRBJ2-1	TRBV19	15	few	CASSRLFSSYNEQFF	TGTGCCAGTAGTAGGCTCTTCAGCTCCTACAATGAGCAGTTCTTC
NA	TRBJ1-5	TRBV19	18	few	CASSITPPWGASYQPQHF	TGTGCCAGTAGTATAACCCCGCCGTGGGGCGCGAGTTATCAGCCCCAGCATTTT
TRBD1	TRBJ2-1	TRBV3-1	12	many	CASSVDRRPQIF	TGTGCCAGCAGCGTGGACAGGCGGCCGCAGATCTTC
NA	TRBJ2-1	TRBV9	15	NA	CASSVGWGSYNEQFF	TGTGCCAGCAGCGTAGGGTGGGGCTCCTACAATGAGCAGTTCTTC
NA	TRBJ2-7	TRBV3-1	11	many	CASSRGIAVYF	TGTGCCAGCAGCCGGGGCATTGCAGTGTACTTC
TRBD1	TRBJ2-5	TRBV28	18	NA	CASSFLRDRAHIQETQYF	TGTGCCAGCAGTTTCCTCCGGGACAGGGCCCACATCCAAGAGACCCAGTACTTC
NA	TRBJ2-1	TRBV2	13	many	CASSYDPYNEQFF	TGTGCCAGTAGCTACGACCCCTACAATGAGCAGTTCTTC
TRBD1	TRBJ2-3	TRBV18	15	many	CASSPGQGATDTQYF	TGTGCCAGCTCACCGGGACAGGGGGCTACAGATACGCAGTATTTT
NA	TRBJ2-7	TRBV3-1	16	many	CASSQLYTDSTGGQYF	TGTGCCAGCAGCCAACTATACACGGACTCTACCGGCGGGCAGTACTTC
TRBD2	TRBJ2-1	TRBV12-3/TRBV12-4	16	NA	CASSPGTSGTDGEQFF	TGTGCCAGCAGCCCCGGGACTAGCGGGACGGATGGTGAGCAGTTCTTC
TRBD1	TRBJ2-1	TRBV7-9	14	NA	CASRGQGGYNEQFF	TGTGCCAGCAGGGGACAGGGGGGCTACAATGAGCAGTTCTTC
NA	TRBJ2-2	TRBV12-3/TRBV12-4	14	NA	CASSPGTNTGELFF	TGTGCCAGCAGTCCCGGGACAAACACCGGGGAGCTGTTTTTT
TRBD2	TRBJ2-1	TRBV11-3	17	many	CASSSGLAGVGYNEGFF	TGTGCCAGCAGCTCCGGACTAGCGGGAGTGGGATACAATGAGGGGTTCTTC
NA	TRBJ1-5	TRBV20-1	14	many	CSARWGGSNQPQHF	TGCAGTGCCCGCTGGGGGGGGAGCAATCAGCCCCAGCATTTT
TRBD2	TRBJ2-7	TRBV20-1	14	many	CSASVAGGTYEQYF	TGCAGTGCTTCGGTAGCGGGAGGGACCTACGAGCAGTACTTC
NA	TRBJ2-7	TRBV27	13	NA	CASSAINRVEQYF	TGTGCCAGCAGTGCCATAAACAGGGTCGAGCAGTACTTC
TRBD1	TRBJ1-2	TRBV13	15	many	CASSLNTGGAQGYTF	TGTGCCAGCAGCCTAAACACAGGGGGCGCACAAGGCTACACCTTC
NA	TRBJ1-1	TRBV4-1	13	NA	CASSQDSPREAFF	TGCGCCAGCAGCCAAGATTCCCCACGGGAAGCTTTCTTT
NA	TRBJ2-5	TRBV11-2	16	NA	CASSLVDWAREETQYF	TGTGCCAGCAGCTTAGTTGACTGGGCTAGGGAAGAGACCCAGTACTTC
NA	TRBJ2-3	TRBV5-1	16	many	CASSLGSGEFADTQYF	TGCGCCAGCAGCTTGGGGTCGGGGGAGTTCGCAGATACGCAGTATTTT
NA	TRBJ2-3	TRBV5-1	15	many	CASSFSRGITDTQYF	TGCGCCAGCAGCTTTTCTAGGGGGATCACAGATACGCAGTATTTT
NA	TRBJ1-6	TRBV18	15	many	CASSPFVAYNSPLHF	TGTGCCAGCTCACCTTTTGTGGCCTATAATTCACCCCTCCACTTT
NA	TRBJ2-5	TRBV6-1	13	NA	CASSPPRVGTQYF	TGTGCCAGCAGCCCCCCCAGGGTGGGGACCCAGTACTTC
NA	TRBJ2-7	TRBV20-1	15	many	CSAAEGQGITYEQYF	TGCAGTGCTGCGGAGGGGCAGGGGATCACCTACGAGCAGTACTTC
TRBD2	TRBJ2-2	TRBV7-9	15	NA	CASSLTAGGPGELFF	TGTGCCAGCAGCTTAACTGCGGGAGGGCCCGGGGAGCTGTTTTTT
TRBD2	TRBJ2-7	TRBV28	16	NA	CASGSLTSGESYEQYF	TGTGCCAGCGGTTCCCTGACTAGCGGGGAATCCTACGAGCAGTACTTC
TRBD1	TRBJ2-3	TRBV4-1	17	few	CASSQDRGQGAPDTQYF	TGCGCCAGCAGCCAAGATCGGGGACAGGGGGCTCCAGATACGCAGTATTTT
TRBD1	TRBJ1-4	TRBV12-3/TRBV12-4	16	few	CASSDRGRTTNEKLFF	TGTGCCAGCTCGGACAGGGGGCGGACAACTAATGAAAAACTGTTTTTT
TRBD2	TRBJ2-1	TRBV7-2	13	many	CASSFGRGNEQFF	TGTGCCAGCAGCTTCGGGAGGGGCAATGAGCAGTTCTTC
TRBD1	TRBJ1-5	TRBV6-1	16	few	CASSWTGLVGNQPQHF	TGTGCCAGCAGCTGGACAGGGTTGGTAGGGAATCAGCCCCAGCATTTT
TRBD2	TRBJ2-1	TRBV12-3/TRBV12-4	15	many	CASSWTSGSSNEQFF	TGTGCCAGCAGTTGGACTAGCGGGAGTAGTAATGAGCAGTTCTTC
NA	TRBJ2-7	TRBV12-3/TRBV12-4	13	many	CASSFESSYEQYF	TGTGCCAGCAGTTTCGAAAGCTCCTACGAGCAGTACTTC